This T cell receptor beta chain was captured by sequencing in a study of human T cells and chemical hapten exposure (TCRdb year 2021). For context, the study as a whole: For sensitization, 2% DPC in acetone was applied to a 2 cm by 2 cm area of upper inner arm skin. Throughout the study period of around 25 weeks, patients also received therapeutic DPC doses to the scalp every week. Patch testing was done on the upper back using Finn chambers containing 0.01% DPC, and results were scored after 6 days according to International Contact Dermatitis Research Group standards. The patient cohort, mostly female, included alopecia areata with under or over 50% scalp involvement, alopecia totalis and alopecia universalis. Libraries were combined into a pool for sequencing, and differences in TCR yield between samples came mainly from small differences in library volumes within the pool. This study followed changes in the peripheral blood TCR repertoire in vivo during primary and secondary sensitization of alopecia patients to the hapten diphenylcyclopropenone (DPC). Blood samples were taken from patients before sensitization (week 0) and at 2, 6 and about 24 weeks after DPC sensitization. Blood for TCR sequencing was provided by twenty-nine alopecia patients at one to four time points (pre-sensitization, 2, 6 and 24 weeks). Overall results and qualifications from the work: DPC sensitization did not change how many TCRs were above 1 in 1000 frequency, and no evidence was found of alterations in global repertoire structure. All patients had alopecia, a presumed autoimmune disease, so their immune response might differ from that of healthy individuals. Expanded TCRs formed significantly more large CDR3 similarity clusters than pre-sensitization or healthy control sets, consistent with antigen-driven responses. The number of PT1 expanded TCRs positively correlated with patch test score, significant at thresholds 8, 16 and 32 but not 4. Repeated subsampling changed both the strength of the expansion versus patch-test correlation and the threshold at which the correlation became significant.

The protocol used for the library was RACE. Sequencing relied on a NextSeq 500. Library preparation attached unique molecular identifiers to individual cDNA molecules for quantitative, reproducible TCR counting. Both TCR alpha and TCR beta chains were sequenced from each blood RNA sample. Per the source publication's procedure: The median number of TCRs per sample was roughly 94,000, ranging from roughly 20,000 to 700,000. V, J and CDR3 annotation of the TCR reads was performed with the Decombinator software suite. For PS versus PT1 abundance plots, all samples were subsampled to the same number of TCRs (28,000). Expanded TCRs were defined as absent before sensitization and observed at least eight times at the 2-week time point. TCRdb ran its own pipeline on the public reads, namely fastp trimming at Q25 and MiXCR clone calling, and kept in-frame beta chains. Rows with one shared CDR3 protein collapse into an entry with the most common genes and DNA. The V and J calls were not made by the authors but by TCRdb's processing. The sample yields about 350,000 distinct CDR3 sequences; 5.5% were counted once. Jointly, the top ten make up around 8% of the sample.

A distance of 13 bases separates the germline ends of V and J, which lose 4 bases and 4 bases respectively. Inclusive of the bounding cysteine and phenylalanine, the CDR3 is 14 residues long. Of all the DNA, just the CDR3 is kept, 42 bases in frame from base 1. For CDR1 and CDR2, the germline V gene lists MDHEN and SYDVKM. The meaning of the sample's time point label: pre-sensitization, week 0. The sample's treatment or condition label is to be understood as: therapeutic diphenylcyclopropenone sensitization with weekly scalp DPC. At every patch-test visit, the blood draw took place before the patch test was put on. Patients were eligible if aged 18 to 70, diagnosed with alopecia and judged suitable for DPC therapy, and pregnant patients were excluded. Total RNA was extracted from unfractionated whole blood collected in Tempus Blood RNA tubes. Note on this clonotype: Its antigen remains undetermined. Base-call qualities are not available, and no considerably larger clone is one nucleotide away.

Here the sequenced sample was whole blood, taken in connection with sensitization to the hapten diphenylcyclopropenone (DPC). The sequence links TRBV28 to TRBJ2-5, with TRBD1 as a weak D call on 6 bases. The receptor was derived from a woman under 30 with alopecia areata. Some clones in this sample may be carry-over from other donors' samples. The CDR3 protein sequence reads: CASSSPVGGETQYF. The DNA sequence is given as TGTGCCAGCAGTTCGCCCGTAGGGGGAGAGACCCAGTACTTC.